This T cell receptor (beta chain) was profiled in a study of response to subunit inactivated influenza vaccine. Regarding the study as a whole: Each seasonal flu vaccination may recruit only limited new T cells, authors suggested.

Note on this clonotype: Its specificity is unknown.

Each CDR3 protein gets one entry after TCRdb re-called the RT-PCR reads with MiXCR. This table has under 750,000 distinct CDR3 sequences, around 11% appearing once. Germline assignment: CDR1 DFQATT and CDR2 SNEGSKA (reference sequence). Trimming took 3 bases from V and 3 from J, leaving 8 bases between them. This CDR3 has 12 residues. The material sequenced was PBMCs from blood, taken on the day of vaccination. The rearrangement uses TRBV20-1 and TRBJ2-5, with D unresolved. The TCR comes from a man aged 50 or older who received an inactivated influenza vaccine. The CDR3 protein is CSASIGKETQYF. The CDR3 nucleotides read TGCAGTGCTAGTATAGGGAAAGAGACCCAGTACTTC.